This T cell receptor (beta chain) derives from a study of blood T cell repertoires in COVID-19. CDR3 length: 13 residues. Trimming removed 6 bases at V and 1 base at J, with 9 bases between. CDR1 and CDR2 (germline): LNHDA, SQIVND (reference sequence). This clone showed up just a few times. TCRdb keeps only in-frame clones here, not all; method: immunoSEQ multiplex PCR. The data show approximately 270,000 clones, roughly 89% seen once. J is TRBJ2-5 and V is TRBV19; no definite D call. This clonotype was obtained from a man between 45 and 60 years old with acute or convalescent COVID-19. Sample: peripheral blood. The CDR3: CASSRLIQETQYF. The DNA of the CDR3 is TGTGCCAGTAGCCGGTTAATCCAAGAGACCCAGTACTTC. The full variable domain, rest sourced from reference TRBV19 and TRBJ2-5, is DGGITQSPKYLFRKEGQNVTLSCEQNLNHDAMYWYRQDPGQGLRLIYYSQIVNDFQKGDIAEGYSVSREKKESFPLTVTSAQKNPTAFYLCASSRLIQETQYFGPGTRLLVL.